These T cell receptor beta chains were read from a single sample in a study of T cell responses to AZD1222 COVID-19 vaccine. The assay was immunoSEQ multiplex PCR, and TCRdb's table has in-frame clones only and misses some. Of approximately 89,000 clones in the sample, just over 85% were seen once. The source material was peripheral blood, sampled 28 days after the second AZD1222 dose. The receptors were sampled from an adult who received the AZD1222 COVID-19 vaccine. Each CDR3 is given with its conserved first and last residue.

V	CDR3
TRBV3-1/TRBV3-2	CASSPLGPGVTKNIQYF
TRBV6-2/TRBV6-3	CASSRGQNTGELFF
TRBV3-1/TRBV3-2	CASSQGPYQPQHF
TRBV6-5	CASWTSGGQETQYF
TRBV10-2	CASTNTNTEAFF
TRBV6-5	CASSFRDRSYEQYF
TRBV7-9	CASSLVAGQGYTF
TRBV9	CASSVHPTGPGELFF
TRBV7-8	CASSRQLLNTEAFF
TRBV11-2	CASSPGVSSGGVTGELFF
TRBV5-1	CASSLGTGLNTGELFF
TRBV7-3	CASSLNRQEKLFF
TRBV24-1	CATIPGQGGEKLFF
TRBV19	CASTLAAHNEQFF
TRBV5-5	CASSPRASRNTGELFF
TRBV10-1	CASSSPGTVGETQYF
TRBV6-2/TRBV6-3	CASSYRDTQYF
TRBV24-1	CATSPSVGDYGYTF
TRBV7-9	CASSLQWGPWTEAFF
TRBV7-2	CASSLNGPAGTRVYEQYF
TRBV12-3/TRBV12-4	CASKGLAGNEQYF
TRBV28	CASEEAGGNEQYF
TRBV28	CASSLVDTEAFF
TRBV10-2	CASSHAAGSIVETQYF
TRBV6-5	CASSQGGNEKLFF
TRBV24-1	CATSDSPGQGASSHVLTF
TRBV7-2	CASSLYGAGGSYEQYF
TRBV12-3/TRBV12-4	CASSLDRYYGYTF
TRBV19	CASSIRVYSNQPQHF
TRBV19	CASSRGGGGNQPQHF
TRBV24-1	CATSDWSGRSTDTQYF
TRBV19	CASHRGSNQPQHF
TRBV18	CASSPDRGSYEQYF
TRBV10-2	CASTEAGDPYEQYF
TRBV27	CASSLPTGGNEKLFF
TRBV11-3	CASSLAGTNTEAFF
TRBV2	CASRPLLDRVGEQYF
TRBV19	CASSIPLGLHGYTF
TRBV2	CASVLGGSGANVLTF
TRBV10-1	CASTPSGGASTDTQYF
TRBV5-5	CASSPYLGDQPQHF
TRBV6-5	CASSPTGNLNQPQHF
TRBV2	CASTRDRGTYEQYF
TRBV6-5	CASSPGNTRHGYTF
TRBV12-3/TRBV12-4	CASSLVGGVEQYF
TRBV3-1/TRBV3-2	CASSHQEATQYF
TRBV5-6	CASSLYDSQGGEKLFF
TRBV4-2	CASSGGGGRAYNEQFF
TRBV9	CASTPGATLSGANVLTF
TRBV2	CASSGQFYSYEQYF
TRBV4-1	CASSQERTGAGELFF
TRBV10-3	CAISDSPGLSSGEKLFF
TRBV4-2	CASSRRQGHTEAFF
TRBV6-5	CASSYQDSTDTQYF
TRBV29-1	CSVEKNGANVLTF